The count of the clone carrying this T cell receptor (beta chain) is one. Its antigen remains unknown. This sample is part of a study of T cell responses to AZD1222 COVID-19 vaccine. Data came from immunoSEQ multiplex PCR; TCRdb stores just in-frame clones and leaves some out. This table holds some 150,000 clones, approximately 86% found once. Findings of the study overall: The number of AZD1222 recipients seropositive at baseline was only five or six. Spike-wide vaccine-associated CD4 TCRs dominated at 160-218 and 743-854. Clonal diversity was possibly underestimated, and the donors were mostly white British, with more females. No day 14 peak samples; only post-peak repertoires were characterized.

The sequence came from an adult who received the MenACWY meningococcal vaccine as a control. The sample here was peripheral blood, taken 28 days after the second dose of the MenACWY control vaccine.

The CDR3 nucleotides read TGTGCCAGCAGCTTCATACCAAAAGCAACCTACGAGCAGTACTTC. Residues: CASSFIPKATYEQYF. J is TRBJ2-7 and V is TRBV7-2; D unclear. V lost 3 bases and J lost 2, with 14 bases in between. This CDR3 comprises 15 residues. Germline V gene data show CDR1 as SGHTA and CDR2 as FQGNSA.